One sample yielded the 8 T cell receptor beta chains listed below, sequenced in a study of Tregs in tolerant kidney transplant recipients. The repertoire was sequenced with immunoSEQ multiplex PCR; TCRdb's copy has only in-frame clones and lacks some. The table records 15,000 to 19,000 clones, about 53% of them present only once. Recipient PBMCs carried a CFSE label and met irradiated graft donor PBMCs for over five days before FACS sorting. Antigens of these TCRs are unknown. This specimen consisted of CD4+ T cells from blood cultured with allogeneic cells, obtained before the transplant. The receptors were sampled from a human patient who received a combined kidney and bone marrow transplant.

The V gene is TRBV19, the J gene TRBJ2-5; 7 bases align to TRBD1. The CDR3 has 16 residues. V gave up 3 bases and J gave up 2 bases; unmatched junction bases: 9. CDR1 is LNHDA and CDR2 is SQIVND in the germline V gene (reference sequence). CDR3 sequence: CASSIRRRGPQETQYF. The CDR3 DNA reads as TGTGCCAGTAGTATTCGTCGTAGGGGGCCTCAAGAGACCCAGTACTTC.

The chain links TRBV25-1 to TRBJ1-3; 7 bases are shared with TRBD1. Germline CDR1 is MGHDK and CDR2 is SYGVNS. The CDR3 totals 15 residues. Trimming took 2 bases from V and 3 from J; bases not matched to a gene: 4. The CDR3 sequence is CASSETTGHGNTIYF. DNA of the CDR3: TGTGCCAGCAGTGAAACGACAGGGCATGGAAACACCATATATTTT.

CDR3 in amino acids: CASSHAVPLSGNTIYF. The CDR3 coding sequence is TGTGCCAGCAGCCACGCAGTTCCCCTCTCTGGAAACACCATATATTTT. The chain recombines TRBV7-9 with TRBJ1-3; D gene ambiguous. CDR1 is SEHNR, CDR2 FQNEAQ, per germline (reference sequence). This CDR3 has 16 residues. V was trimmed by 5 bases and J by 0 bases, leaving 14 bases between them.

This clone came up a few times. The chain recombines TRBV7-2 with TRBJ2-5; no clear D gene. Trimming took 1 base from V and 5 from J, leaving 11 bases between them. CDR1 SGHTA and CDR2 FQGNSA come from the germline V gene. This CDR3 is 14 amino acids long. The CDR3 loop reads CASSLVRWLETQYF. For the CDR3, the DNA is TGTGCCAGCAGCTTAGTCCGCTGGCTGGAGACCCAGTACTTC.

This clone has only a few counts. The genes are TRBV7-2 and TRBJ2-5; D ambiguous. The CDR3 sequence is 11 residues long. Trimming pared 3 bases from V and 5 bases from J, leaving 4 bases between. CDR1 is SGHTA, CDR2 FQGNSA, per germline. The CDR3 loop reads CASSFRETQYF. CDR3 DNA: TGTGCCAGCAGCTTCAGGGAGACCCAGTACTTC.

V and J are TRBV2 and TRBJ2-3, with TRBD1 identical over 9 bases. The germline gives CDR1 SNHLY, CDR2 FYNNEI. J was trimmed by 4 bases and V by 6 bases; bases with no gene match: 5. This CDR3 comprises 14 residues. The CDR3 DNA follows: TGTGCCAGCAGCTGGGACAGGGAGGCAGATACGCAGTATTTT. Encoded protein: CASSWDREADTQYF. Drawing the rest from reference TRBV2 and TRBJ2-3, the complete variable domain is EPEVTQTPSHQVTQMGQEVILRCVPISNHLYFYWYRQILGQKVEFLVSFYNNEISEKSEIFDDQFSVERPDGSNFTLKIRSTKLEDSAMYFCASSWDREADTQYFGPGTRLTVL.

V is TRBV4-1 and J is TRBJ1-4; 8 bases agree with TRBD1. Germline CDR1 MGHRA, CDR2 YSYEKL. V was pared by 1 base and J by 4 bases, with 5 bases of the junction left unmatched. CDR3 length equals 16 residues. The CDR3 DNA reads TGCGCCAGCAGCCAAGCAGGGACAGGAGGTAATGAAAAACTGTTTTTT. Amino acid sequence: CASSQAGTGGNEKLFF.

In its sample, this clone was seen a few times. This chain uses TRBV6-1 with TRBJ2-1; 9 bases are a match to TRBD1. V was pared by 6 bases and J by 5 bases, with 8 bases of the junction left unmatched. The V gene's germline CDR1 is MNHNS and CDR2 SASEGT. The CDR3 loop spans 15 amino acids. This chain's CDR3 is CASRPRDRDNNEQFF. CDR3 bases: TGTGCCAGCAGACCCCGGGACAGGGATAACAATGAGCAGTTCTTC.